These 9 T cell receptor beta chains were sequenced from one sample in a study of blood T cell repertoires in COVID-19. Generated by immunoSEQ multiplex PCR, the TCRdb table keeps only in-frame clones and is missing some. The repertoire consists of about 360,000 clones, with more than 75% occurring once and the leading ten covering 1.3%. Source material: PBMCs or T cells enriched from blood (not recorded which). These receptors were obtained from a man aged 30 to 39 who had recovered from COVID-19.

The gene calls are TRBV7-2 and TRBJ1-1, with 10 bases fitting TRBD1. CDR1 is SGHTA, CDR2 FQGNSA, per germline. The CDR3 sequence is 14 residues long. Losses at the gene ends were 5 bases for V and 3 bases for J; bases not matched to a gene: 3. For the CDR3, the DNA is TGTGCCAGCAGCCCGGGACAGGGGTACACTGAAGCTTTCTTT. Translation gives CASSPGQGYTEAFF.

CDR3 sequence: CASSLGATGANVLTF. CDR3 in DNA: TGCGCCAGCAGCCTGGGGGCCACCGGGGCCAACGTCCTGACTTTC. The V and J genes are TRBV5-1 and TRBJ2-6; a weak D match, TRBD1 (6 bases). The CDR3 is made up of 15 amino acids. Germline lookup yields CDR1 SGHRS and CDR2 YFSETQ. V lost 4 bases to trimming and J lost 4 bases, with 12 bases between them.

The chain uses TRBV3-1 (or the pseudogene TRBV3-2) and TRBJ2-2; possible D gene TRBD2, 6 bases. Per the germline V gene, CDR1 is LGHDT and CDR2 is YNNKEL (reference sequence). Trimming took 3 bases from V and 6 from J, leaving 14 bases between them. This CDR3 comprises 15 residues. CDR3 region: CASSQQLAAPGELFF. The CDR3 DNA follows: TGTGCCAGCAGCCAGCAACTAGCCGCCCCCGGGGAGCTGTTTTTT.

The chain uses TRBV6-5 and TRBJ2-1; 9 bases agree with TRBD2. V gave up 5 bases and J gave up 15 bases; unmatched junction bases: 17. The CDR3 contains 15 residues. The germline V gene encodes CDR1 MNHEY and CDR2 SVGAGI. CDR3: CASSLPPVAGEPMFF. The CDR3 DNA reads TGTGCCAGCAGTCTACCCCCGGTAGCGGGGGAGCCTATGTTCTTC.

The chain links TRBV14 to TRBJ1-2, with 8 positions matching TRBD1. The junction had 6 bases not matched to a gene; V was cut back by 1 base and J by 8 bases. The CDR3 loop spans 14 amino acids. Germline V gene data show CDR1 as SGHDN and CDR2 as FVKESK. CDR3 bases: TGTGCCAGCAGCCAAGTTGGACAGGGCTTCGGCTACACCTTC. Its translation: CASSQVGQGFGYTF.

This chain links TRBV5-4 with TRBJ2-7, with TRBD1 identical over 9 bases. Germline V lookup: CDR1 SGHNT, CDR2 YYREEE (reference sequence). The CDR3 loop spans 15 amino acids. Unmatched junction bases numbered 7, after V lost 0 bases and J lost 6 bases. CDR3 coding DNA: TGTGCCAGCAGCTTGGATCGGACAGGGGTAGGCGAGCAGTACTTC. Amino acids: CASSLDRTGVGEQYF.

This chain uses TRBV6-5 with TRBJ1-6; D gene unclear. The CDR3 is made up of 14 amino acids. V dropped 5 bases and J dropped 0 bases, with 5 bases sitting between them. CDR1 is MNHEY, CDR2 SVGAGI, per germline. The CDR3 loop is CASSPDSYNSPLHF. The CDR3 nucleotides are TGTGCCAGCAGTCCAGACTCCTATAATTCACCCCTCCACTTT.

The CDR3 is CASSPLIGQGAREQYF. The CDR3 region has the DNA TGCGCCAGCAGCCCCCTTATTGGACAGGGGGCGCGCGAGCAGTACTTC. The gene calls are TRBV5-1 and TRBJ2-7; TRBD1 matches 11 bases. Germline CDR1 is SGHRS and CDR2 is YFSETQ. The CDR3 has 16 residues. The trim removed 4 bases at V and 6 bases at J, leaving 12 bases unmatched. The full variable domain, its missing parts supplied by reference TRBV5-1 and TRBJ2-7, is KAGVTQTPRYLIKTRGQQVTLSCSPISGHRSVSWYQQTPGQGLQFLFEYFSETQRNKGNFPGRFSGRQFSNSRSEMNVSTLELGDSALYLCASSPLIGQGAREQYFGPGTRLTVT.

Turning to this clone: Other DNA sequences in the same sample also yield this CDR3. This chain connects TRBV19 to TRBJ1-5; TRBD1 matches at 10 bases. The CDR3 has 16 amino acids. The germline CDR1 and CDR2 sequences are LNHDA and SQIVND (reference sequence). V was pared by 3 bases and J by 4 bases, with 6 bases of the junction left unmatched. CDR3 DNA sequence: TGTGCCAGTAGTATCCGCCGGGACAGGGGTAATCAGCCCCAGCATTTT. Translation: CASSIRRDRGNQPQHF.